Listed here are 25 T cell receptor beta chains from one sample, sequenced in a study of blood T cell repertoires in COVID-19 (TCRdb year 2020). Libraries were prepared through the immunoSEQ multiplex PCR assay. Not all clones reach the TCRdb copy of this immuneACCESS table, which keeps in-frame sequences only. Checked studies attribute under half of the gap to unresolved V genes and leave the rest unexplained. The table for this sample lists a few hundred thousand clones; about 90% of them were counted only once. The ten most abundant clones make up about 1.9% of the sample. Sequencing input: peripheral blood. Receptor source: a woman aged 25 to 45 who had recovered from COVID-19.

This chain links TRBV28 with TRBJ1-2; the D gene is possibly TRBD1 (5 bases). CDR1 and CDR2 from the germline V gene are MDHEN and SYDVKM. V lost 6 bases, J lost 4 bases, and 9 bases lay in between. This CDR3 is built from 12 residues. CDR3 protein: CASRAQGYGYTF. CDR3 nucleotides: TGTGCCAGCAGGGCGCAGGGCTATGGCTACACCTTC.

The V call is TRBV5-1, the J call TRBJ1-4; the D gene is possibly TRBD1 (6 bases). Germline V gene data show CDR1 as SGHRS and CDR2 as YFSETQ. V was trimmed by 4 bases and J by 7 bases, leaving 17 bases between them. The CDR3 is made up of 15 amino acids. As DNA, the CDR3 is TGCGCCAGCAGCGTTGAAGGGGGGGCTGTTGAAAAACTGTTTTTT. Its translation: CASSVEGGAVEKLFF. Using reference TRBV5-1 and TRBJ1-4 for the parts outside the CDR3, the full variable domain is KAGVTQTPRYLIKTRGQQVTLSCSPISGHRSVSWYQQTPGQGLQFLFEYFSETQRNKGNFPGRFSGRQFSNSRSEMNVSTLELGDSALYLCASSVEGGAVEKLFFGSGTQLSVL.

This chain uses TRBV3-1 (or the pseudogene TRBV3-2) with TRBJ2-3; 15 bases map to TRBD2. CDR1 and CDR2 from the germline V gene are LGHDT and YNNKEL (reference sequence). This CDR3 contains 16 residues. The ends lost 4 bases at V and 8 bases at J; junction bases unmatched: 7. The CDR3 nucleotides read TGTGCCAGCAGCCCAGGGACTAGCGGGAGGCGCGGTACGCAGTATTTT. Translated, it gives CASSPGTSGRRGTQYF.

CDR3 sequence (DNA): TGTGCCAGCAGCCATCGACTAGCGGGTATGAGCACAGATACGCAGTATTTT. Its protein is CASSHRLAGMSTDTQYF. This chain connects TRBV5-6 to TRBJ2-3; 10 bases align to TRBD2. CDR1 SGHDT and CDR2 YYEEEE come from the germline V gene. The V segment lost 4 bases and the J segment 0 bases; nucleotides outside the gene matches: 8. CDR3 size: 17 residues. Supplemented by reference TRBV5-6 and TRBJ2-3, the full variable domain reads DAGVTQSPTHLIKTRGQQVTLRCSPKSGHDTVSWYQQALGQGPQFIFQYYEEEERQRGNFPDRFSGHQFPNYSSELNVNALLLGDSALYLCASSHRLAGMSTDTQYFGPGTRLTVL.

CDR3 region: CASSQDREEYGYTF. CDR3 DNA: TGTGCCAGCTCGCAGGACAGGGAAGAATATGGCTACACCTTC. The rearrangement joins TRBV18 to TRBJ1-2; 8 bases agree with TRBD1. Germline CDR1 and CDR2: KGHSH and LQKENI. Trimming cost V 6 bases and J 5 bases; bases outside gene matches: 8. This CDR3 comprises 14 residues.

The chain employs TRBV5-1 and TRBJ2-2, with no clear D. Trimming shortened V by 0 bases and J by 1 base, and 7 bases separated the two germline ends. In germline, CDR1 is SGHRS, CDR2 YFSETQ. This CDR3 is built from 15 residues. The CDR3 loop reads CASSLVAENTGELFF. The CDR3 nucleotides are TGCGCCAGCAGCTTGGTCGCGGAGAACACCGGGGAGCTGTTTTTT.

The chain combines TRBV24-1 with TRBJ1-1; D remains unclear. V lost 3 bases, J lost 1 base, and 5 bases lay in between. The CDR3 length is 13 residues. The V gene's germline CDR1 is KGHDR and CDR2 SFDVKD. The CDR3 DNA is TGTGCCACCAGTGATGGCTCGAACACTGAAGCTTTCTTT. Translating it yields CATSDGSNTEAFF.

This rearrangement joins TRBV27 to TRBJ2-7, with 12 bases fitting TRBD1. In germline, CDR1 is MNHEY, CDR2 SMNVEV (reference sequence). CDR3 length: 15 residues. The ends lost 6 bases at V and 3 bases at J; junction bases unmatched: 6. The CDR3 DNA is TGTGCCAGCAGGCCGGGACAGGGGGCAGGCTACGAGCAGTACTTC. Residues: CASRPGQGAGYEQYF.

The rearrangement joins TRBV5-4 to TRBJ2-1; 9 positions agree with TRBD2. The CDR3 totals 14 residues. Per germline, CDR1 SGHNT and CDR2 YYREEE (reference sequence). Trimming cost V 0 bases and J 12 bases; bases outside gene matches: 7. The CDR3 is CASSLAQAGGRQFF. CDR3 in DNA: TGTGCCAGCAGCTTGGCCCAAGCGGGGGGTAGGCAGTTCTTC.

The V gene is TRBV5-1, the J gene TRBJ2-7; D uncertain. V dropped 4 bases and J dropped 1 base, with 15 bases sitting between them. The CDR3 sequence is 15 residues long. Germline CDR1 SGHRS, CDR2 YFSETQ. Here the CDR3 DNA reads TGCGCCAGCAGCCTGTTGATCTCCAGTTCCTACGAGCAGTACTTC. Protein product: CASSLLISSSYEQYF.

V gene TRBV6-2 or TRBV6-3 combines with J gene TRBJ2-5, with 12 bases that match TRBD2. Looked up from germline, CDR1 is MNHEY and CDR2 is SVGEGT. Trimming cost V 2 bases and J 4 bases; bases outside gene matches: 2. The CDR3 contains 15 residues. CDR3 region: CASSYGTSGRETQYF. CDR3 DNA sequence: TGTGCCAGCAGTTACGGGACTAGCGGGCGAGAGACCCAGTACTTC.

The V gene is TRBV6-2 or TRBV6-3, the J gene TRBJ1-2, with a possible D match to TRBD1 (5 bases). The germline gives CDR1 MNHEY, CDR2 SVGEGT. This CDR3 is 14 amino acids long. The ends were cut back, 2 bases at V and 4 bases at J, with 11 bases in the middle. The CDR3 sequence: CASSYAGQTYGYTF. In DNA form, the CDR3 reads TGTGCCAGCAGTTACGCGGGGCAAACCTATGGCTACACCTTC.

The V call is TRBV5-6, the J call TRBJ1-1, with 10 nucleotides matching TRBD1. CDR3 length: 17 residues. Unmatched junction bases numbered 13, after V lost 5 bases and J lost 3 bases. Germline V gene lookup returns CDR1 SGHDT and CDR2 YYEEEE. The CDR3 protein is CASRVDRGTVGYTEAFF. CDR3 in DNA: TGTGCCAGCAGAGTGGACAGGGGGACGGTAGGGTACACTGAAGCTTTCTTT.

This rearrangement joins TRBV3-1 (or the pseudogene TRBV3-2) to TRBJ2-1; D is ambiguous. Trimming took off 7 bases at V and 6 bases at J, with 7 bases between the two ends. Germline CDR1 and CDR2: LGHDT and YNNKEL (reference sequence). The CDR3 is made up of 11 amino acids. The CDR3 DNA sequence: TGTGCCAGCACGTCGAGCAATGAGCAGTTCTTC. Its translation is CASTSSNEQFF.

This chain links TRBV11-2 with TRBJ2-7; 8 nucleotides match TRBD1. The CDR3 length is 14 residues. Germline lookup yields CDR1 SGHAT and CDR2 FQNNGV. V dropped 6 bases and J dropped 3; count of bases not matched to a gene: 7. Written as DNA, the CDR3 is TGTGCCAGCAGGGGCTTGACAGGGGTCTACGAGCAGTACTTC. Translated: CASRGLTGVYEQYF.

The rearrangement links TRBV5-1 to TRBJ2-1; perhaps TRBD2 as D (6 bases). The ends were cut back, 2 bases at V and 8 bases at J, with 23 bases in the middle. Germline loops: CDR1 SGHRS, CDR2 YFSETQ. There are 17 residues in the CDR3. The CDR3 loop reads CASSFTHRGVRGDEQFF. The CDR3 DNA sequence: TGCGCCAGCAGCTTTACCCACCGCGGGGTGAGGGGAGATGAGCAGTTCTTC.

The CDR3 sequence: CASRPTTNEKLFF. In nucleotides, the CDR3 is TGTGCCAGCAGACCTACAACTAATGAAAAACTGTTTTTT. The chain uses TRBV12-3 or TRBV12-4 and TRBJ1-4; D is unclear. V lost 6 bases to trimming and J lost 0 bases, with 5 bases between them. The CDR3 runs to 13 residues.

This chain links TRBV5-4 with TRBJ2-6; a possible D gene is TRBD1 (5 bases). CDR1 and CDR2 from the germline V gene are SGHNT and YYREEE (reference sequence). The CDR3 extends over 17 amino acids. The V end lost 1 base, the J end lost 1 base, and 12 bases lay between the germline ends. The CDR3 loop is CASSLTLRQSGANVLTF. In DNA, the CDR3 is TGTGCCAGCAGCTTGACTCTTCGACAGTCTGGGGCCAACGTCCTGACTTTC.

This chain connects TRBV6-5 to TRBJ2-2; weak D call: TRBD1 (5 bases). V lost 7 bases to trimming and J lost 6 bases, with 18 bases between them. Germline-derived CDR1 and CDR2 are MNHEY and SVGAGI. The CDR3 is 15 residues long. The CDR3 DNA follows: TGTGCCAGCACCTTCCGACAGTCAGGTCCCGGGGAGCTGTTTTTT. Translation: CASTFRQSGPGELFF.

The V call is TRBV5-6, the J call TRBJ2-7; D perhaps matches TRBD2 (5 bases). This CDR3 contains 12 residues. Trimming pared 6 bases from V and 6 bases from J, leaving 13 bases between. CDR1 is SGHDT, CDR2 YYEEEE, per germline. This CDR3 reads CASNLLGSEQYF. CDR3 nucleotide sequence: TGTGCCAGCAACCTACTAGGGAGCGAGCAGTACTTC.

This chain's CDR3 is CASSLDNYEQYF. CDR3 DNA sequence: TGCGCCAGCAGCTTGGACAATTACGAGCAGTACTTC. This sequence joins TRBV5-1 and TRBJ2-7, with D uncertain. This CDR3 spans 12 amino acids. V gave up 0 bases and J gave up 4 bases, with 5 bases separating them. Germline CDR1 reads SGHRS; CDR2 reads YFSETQ.

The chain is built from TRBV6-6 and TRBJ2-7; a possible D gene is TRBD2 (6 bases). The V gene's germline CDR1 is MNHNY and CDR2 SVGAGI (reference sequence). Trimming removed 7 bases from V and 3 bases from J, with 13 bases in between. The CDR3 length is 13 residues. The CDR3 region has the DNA TGTGCCAGCAACGGCGGACTAAACTACGAGCAGTACTTC. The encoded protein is CASNGGLNYEQYF.

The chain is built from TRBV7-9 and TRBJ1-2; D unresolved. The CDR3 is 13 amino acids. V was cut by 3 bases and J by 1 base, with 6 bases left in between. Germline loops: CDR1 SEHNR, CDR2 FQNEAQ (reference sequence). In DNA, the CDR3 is TGTGCCAGCAGCTTGGCAAGTAACTATGGCTACACCTTC. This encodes CASSLASNYGYTF.

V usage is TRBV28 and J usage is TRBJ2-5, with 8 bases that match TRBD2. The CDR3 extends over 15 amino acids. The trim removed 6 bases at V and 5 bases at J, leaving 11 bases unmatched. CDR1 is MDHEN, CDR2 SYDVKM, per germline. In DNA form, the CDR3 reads TGTGCCAGCAGCCTATCGCGCGGGGGGTTCGAGACCCAGTACTTC. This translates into CASSLSRGGFETQYF. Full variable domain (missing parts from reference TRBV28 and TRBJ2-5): DVKVTQSSRYLVKRTGEKVFLECVQDMDHENMFWYRQDPGLGLRLIYFSYDVKMKEKGDIPEGYSVSREKKERFSLILESASTNQTSMYLCASSLSRGGFETQYFGPGTRLLVL.

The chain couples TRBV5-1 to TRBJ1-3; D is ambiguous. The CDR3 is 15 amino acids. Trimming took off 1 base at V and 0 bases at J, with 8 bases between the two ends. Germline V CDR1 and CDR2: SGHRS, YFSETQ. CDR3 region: CASSLPTASGNTIYF. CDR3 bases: TGCGCCAGCAGCTTGCCAACAGCCTCTGGAAACACCATATATTTT.